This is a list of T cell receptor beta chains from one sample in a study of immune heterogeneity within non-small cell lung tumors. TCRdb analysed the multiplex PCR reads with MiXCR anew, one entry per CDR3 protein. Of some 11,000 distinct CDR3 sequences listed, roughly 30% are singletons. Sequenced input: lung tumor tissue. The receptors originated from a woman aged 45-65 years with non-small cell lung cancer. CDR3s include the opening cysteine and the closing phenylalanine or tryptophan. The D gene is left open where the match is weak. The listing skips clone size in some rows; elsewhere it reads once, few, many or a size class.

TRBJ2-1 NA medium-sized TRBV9 CASSASYWHEQFF TGTGCCAGCAGTGCCTCCTACTGGCATGAGCAGTTCTTC
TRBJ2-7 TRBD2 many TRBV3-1 CASSRGGIDEQYF TGTGCCAGCAGCCGGGGGGGTATTGACGAGCAGTACTTC
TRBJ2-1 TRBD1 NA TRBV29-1 CSVGTGERWFF TGCAGCGTTGGAACAGGGGAGAGGTGGTTCTTC
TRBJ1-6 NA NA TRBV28 CASSVGGGRLLHF TGTGCCAGCAGTGTGGGGGGGGGACGACTCCTCCACTTT
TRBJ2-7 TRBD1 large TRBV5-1 CASSFTSGQGNHEQYF TGCGCCAGCAGCTTCACCTCGGGACAGGGAAACCACGAGCAGTACTTC
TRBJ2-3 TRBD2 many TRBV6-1 CASKSTSGTTDTQYF TGTGCCAGCAAGTCGACTAGCGGGACCACAGATACGCAGTATTTT
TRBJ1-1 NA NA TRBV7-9 CASSLSTPDTEAFF TGTGCCAGCAGCTTAAGTACCCCGGACACTGAAGCTTTCTTT
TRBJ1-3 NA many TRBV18 CASSPYQLSGNTIYF TGTGCCAGCTCACCCTATCAGCTCTCTGGAAACACCATATATTTT
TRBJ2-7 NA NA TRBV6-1 CASSPLREQYF TGTGCCAGCAGTCCCCTGCGCGAGCAGTACTTC
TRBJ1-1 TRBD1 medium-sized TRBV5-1 CASSLGQGAEAFF TGCGCCAGCAGCTTGGGACAGGGGGCTGAAGCTTTCTTT